The clone carrying this T cell receptor beta chain was seen a handful of times. No antigen is known for it. The authors sorted CD4+ naive, central memory, regulatory and stem cell-like memory cells via CD45RO/CCR7/CD25/CD127/CD95/CD27. The data derive from a study of beta chain features in type 1 diabetes. Overall study findings and caveats: For Type 1 diabetes patients, all four CD4+ subsets carried TCRB CDR3s that were moderately but significantly shorter.

What was sequenced were expressed TCRB transcripts, since all of the isolated RNA had been reverse transcribed. Clones were sequenced by immunoSEQ multiplex PCR, and TCRdb holds only the in-frame ones, with some missing. Of 200,000 to 300,000 clones detected, roughly 10% appear once; the ten largest clones hold approximately 0.017%. This TCR came from a man aged 25 to 40 with type 1 diabetes. Material for sequencing was naive CD4+ T cells from blood.

The CDR3 region is CATTGDLLNEKLFF. The DNA for the CDR3 is TGTGCCACAACAGGGGACCTCTTGAATGAAAAACTGTTTTTT. The chain couples TRBV10-3 to TRBJ1-4, with 7 bases matching TRBD1. J gave up 5 bases and V 10 bases, and 10 bases lay outside the gene matches. This CDR3 region has 14 residues. Looked up from germline, CDR1 is ENHRY and CDR2 is SYGVKD.